These 21 T cell receptor beta chains originate from one sample sequenced in a study of Ad26.COV2.S vaccination and SARS-CoV-2 variants. Sequencing was performed with immunoSEQ multiplex PCR; in TCRdb, only in-frame clones are kept and a portion is missing. The table includes a few hundred thousand clones, about 80% detected once. The treatment: about 20 received Ad26.COV2.S at low or high dose, single or two shots; five or six received placebo; per-sample allocation not given. Collection of the samples took place on day 63 after the first injection of vaccine or placebo. Specimen: peripheral blood, collected in a trial of Ad26.COV2.S vaccine versus placebo. These TCRs come from a person between 18 and 65 years old who received the Ad26.COV2.S COVID-19 vaccine or a placebo.

This chain uses TRBV7-2 with TRBJ1-2; D may be TRBD1 (5 bases). The length of the CDR3 is 12 residues. Per the germline V gene, CDR1 is SGHTA and CDR2 is FQGNSA. Trimming pared 5 bases from V and 4 bases from J, leaving 8 bases between. The CDR3 nucleotides read TGTGCCAGCAGCCCAGACAGCTATGGCTACACCTTC. Protein sequence: CASSPDSYGYTF.

By share, this clone counts as large (0.1 to 1%). The sample has other DNA sequences that encode this CDR3 too. The V call is TRBV2, the J call TRBJ2-1, with TRBD2 matching over 14 bases. The CDR3 has 15 residues. Trimming took 7 bases from V and 8 from J; bases not matched to a gene: 7. Germline V gene sequence: CDR1 SNHLY, CDR2 FYNNEI. For the CDR3, the DNA is TGTGCCAGCAACGGACTAGCGGGGGGCGGGGATGAGCAGTTCTTC. It encodes CASNGLAGGGDEQFF.

V is TRBV7-8 and J is TRBJ1-3, with D unclear. Trimming removed 5 bases at V and 0 bases at J, with 11 bases between. This CDR3 contains 15 residues. Germline CDR1 and CDR2: SGHVS and FQNEAQ. For the CDR3, the DNA is TGTGCCAGCAGCCTTTCAGTGTTCTCTGGAAACACCATATATTTT. Translated: CASSLSVFSGNTIYF.

This clone was seen only a few times. The rearrangement uses TRBV5-1 and TRBJ2-3; 10 bases match TRBD2. Losses at the gene ends were 0 bases for V and 3 bases for J; bases not matched to a gene: 1. Germline CDR1 is SGHRS and CDR2 is YFSETQ. The CDR3 runs to 15 residues. The CDR3 is CASSLELAGTDTQYF. The CDR3 DNA reads as TGCGCCAGCAGCTTGGAACTAGCGGGGACAGATACGCAGTATTTT.

The chain couples TRBV9 to TRBJ2-3, with 9 nucleotides matching TRBD2. CDR1 and CDR2 from the germline V gene are SGDLS and YYNGEE. The CDR3 has 16 residues. V lost 4 bases and J lost 2; bases outside the gene matches: 8. The CDR3 DNA sequence: TGTGCCAGCAGCCGTGCGGGGGGGCGGTACACAGATACGCAGTATTTT. This translates into CASSRAGGRYTDTQYF. The full variable domain, in which reference TRBV9 and TRBJ2-3 provide the parts outside the CDR3, is DSGVTQTPKHLITATGQRVTLRCSPRSGDLSVYWYQQSLDQGLQFLIQYYNGEERAKGNILERFSAQQFPDLHSELNLSSLELGDSALYFCASSRAGGRYTDTQYFGPGTRLTVL.

The rearrangement uses TRBV6-5 and TRBJ1-2, with a possible D match to TRBD1 (6 bases). The CDR3 consists of 12 residues. Germline V gene sequence: CDR1 MNHEY, CDR2 SVGAGI. Deletions cut 6 bases from V and 4 bases from J, with 9 bases between. The CDR3 sequence is CASRRGLYGYTF. The CDR3 nucleotides read TGTGCCAGCAGACGGGGGCTCTATGGCTACACCTTC.

V gene TRBV30 combines with J gene TRBJ2-7; TRBD1 matches at 9 bases. Losses at the gene ends were 7 bases for V and 3 bases for J; bases not matched to a gene: 10. There are 14 residues in the CDR3. Germline CDR1 is GTSNPN and CDR2 is SVGIG (reference sequence). Written as DNA, the CDR3 is TGTGCCTCCCTATGGGGGACAGGGATCTACGAGCAGTACTTC. Translated, it gives CASLWGTGIYEQYF.

The chain combines TRBV5-1 with TRBJ2-1, with 16 bases lining up with TRBD2. Germline CDR1 reads SGHRS; CDR2 reads YFSETQ. With V trimmed by 4 bases and J by 4 bases, 8 bases remained unmatched. This CDR3 has 18 residues. The CDR3 loop is CASSRLPGLAGGYNEQFF. The CDR3 DNA is TGCGCCAGCAGCCGTTTACCGGGACTAGCGGGGGGGTACAATGAGCAGTTCTTC.

V is TRBV6-6 and J is TRBJ1-1; D not resolved. V was shortened by 6 bases and J by 4 bases, with 9 bases between the two germline ends. CDR3 size: 12 residues. CDR1 MNHNY and CDR2 SVGAGI come from the germline V gene (reference sequence). CDR3 bases: TGTGCCAGCAGGGAACGAGGCACTGAAGCTTTCTTT. Translating it yields CASRERGTEAFF.

This sequence joins TRBV4-3 and TRBJ2-1, with D possibly being TRBD1 (5 bases). Deletions cut 1 base from V and 3 bases from J, with 16 bases between. The V gene's germline CDR1 is LGHNA and CDR2 YSLEER. The CDR3 consists of 17 residues. Written as DNA, the CDR3 is TGCGCCAGCAGCCAAGGTCCGGCAGGGTCTATCTACAATGAGCAGTTCTTC. Translating it yields CASSQGPAGSIYNEQFF.

The genes are TRBV19 and TRBJ1-5, with D unclear. V lost 3 bases to trimming and J lost 0 bases, with 9 bases between them. Germline V CDR1 and CDR2: LNHDA, SQIVND (reference sequence). The CDR3 has 15 residues. The DNA of the CDR3 is TGTGCCAGTAGTATTCTTTCCCTTAGCAATCAGCCCCAGCATTTT. As protein: CASSILSLSNQPQHF.

This clone showed up just once. CDR3 sequence (DNA): TGTGCCAGCAGTTTACAGGGCGGGAGCGGGACCCAGTACTTC. This translates into CASSLQGGSGTQYF. This chain joins TRBV27 and TRBJ2-5; TRBD2 agrees at 7 bases. In germline, CDR1 is MNHEY, CDR2 SMNVEV (reference sequence). The CDR3 is 14 residues long. With 2 bases clipped from V and 7 bases from J, the junction kept 7 bases outside the gene matches.

The J gene is TRBJ2-3, the V gene TRBV11-3; TRBD1 or TRBD2 may be the D gene (5 bases each). V was pared by 5 bases and J by 5 bases, with 14 bases between. Germline V gene sequence: CDR1 SGHNT, CDR2 YENEEA. The CDR3 is 14 residues long. CDR3 amino acids: CASSPRDGRDTQYF. Written as DNA, the CDR3 is TGTGCCAGCAGCCCCCGGGACGGAAGAGATACGCAGTATTTT.

Only a few counts were recorded for this clone. The V gene is TRBV19, the J gene TRBJ2-5; no clear D gene. Looked up from germline, CDR1 is LNHDA and CDR2 is SQIVND (reference sequence). Trimming took 6 bases from V and 0 from J, leaving 11 bases between them. The CDR3 runs 14 residues. The CDR3 DNA reads as TGTGCCAGTAGCCGCCTAGTGGACCAAGAGACCCAGTACTTC. It specifies CASSRLVDQETQYF.

In its sample, this clone was seen once. The chain has TRBV7-9 and TRBJ1-1; 7 positions agree with TRBD1. The CDR3 contains 14 residues. Germline V gives CDR1 SEHNR, CDR2 FQNEAQ (reference sequence). V dropped 3 bases and J dropped 4; count of bases not matched to a gene: 5. The CDR3 nucleotides are TGTGCCAGCAGCTTTCTCGCAGGGGGCACTGAAGCTTTCTTT. Its protein product is CASSFLAGGTEAFF.

The J gene is TRBJ2-3, the V gene TRBV5-1, with D tentatively TRBD1 or TRBD2 (5 bases each). Per germline, CDR1 SGHRS and CDR2 YFSETQ. This CDR3 region has 12 residues. Trimming pared 2 bases from V and 6 bases from J, leaving 7 bases between. The CDR3 region is CASSFEGDTQYF. The CDR3 DNA follows: TGCGCCAGCAGCTTCGAGGGGGATACGCAGTATTTT.

This clone was seen more than once but under ten times. This sequence joins TRBV2 and TRBJ2-1; the match to TRBD2 covers 9 bases. The CDR3 runs to 13 residues. The germline CDR1 and CDR2 sequences are SNHLY and FYNNEI. With V trimmed by 7 bases and J by 6 bases, 4 bases remained unmatched. The CDR3 spells CASKRRGGNEQFF. The CDR3 region has the DNA TGTGCCAGCAAGCGGCGGGGGGGCAATGAGCAGTTCTTC.

The genes are TRBV28 and TRBJ2-3; no clear D gene. V lost 2 bases and J lost 0, with 3 bases in between. CDR3 size: 13 residues. Per germline, CDR1 MDHEN and CDR2 SYDVKM. This chain's CDR3 is CASSLLSTDTQYF. DNA for the CDR3: TGTGCCAGCAGTTTACTCAGCACAGATACGCAGTATTTT.

The sample holds one count of this clone. CDR3 coding DNA: TGTGCCAGCAGTTTAACTCGGTGGGGCTACAATGAGCAGTTCTTC. The encoded protein is CASSLTRWGYNEQFF. The chain couples TRBV28 to TRBJ2-1; D uncertain. Per germline, CDR1 MDHEN and CDR2 SYDVKM. The CDR3 consists of 15 residues. The V end lost 2 bases, the J end lost 3 bases, and 11 bases lay between the germline ends.

This clone was counted many times. The chain uses TRBV27 and TRBJ1-6; D is perhaps TRBD1 (5 bases). The CDR3 has 17 amino acids. Trimming shortened V by 2 bases and J by 0 bases, and 11 bases separated the two germline ends. Germline V lookup: CDR1 MNHEY, CDR2 SMNVEV (reference sequence). The CDR3 nucleotides are TGTGCCAGCAGTTTAATCCTTACAGGCTCCTATAATTCACCCCTCCACTTT. Its protein product is CASSLILTGSYNSPLHF.

The V and J genes are TRBV30 and TRBJ1-2; D is ambiguous. V shed 0 bases and J shed 8 bases, with 7 bases lying between them. The CDR3 length is 11 residues. The germline V gene has CDR1 GTSNPN and CDR2 SVGIG (reference sequence). The CDR3 protein is CAWSVPWGYTF. Written as DNA, the CDR3 is TGTGCCTGGAGTGTACCTTGGGGCTACACCTTC.